Shown below are 19 T cell receptor beta chains from a single sample sequenced in a study of blood T cell repertoires in COVID-19. TCRdb keeps only in-frame clones here, not all; method: immunoSEQ multiplex PCR. The data show 100,000 to 150,000 clones, about 85% seen once. The sequenced sample was peripheral blood. Receptors were obtained from a man aged 60-69 years with acute or convalescent COVID-19.

This sequence joins TRBV6-5 and TRBJ1-2; D uncertain. The CDR3 consists of 12 residues. Germline values: CDR1 MNHEY, CDR2 SVGAGI. V was pared by 0 bases and J by 8 bases, with 7 bases between. CDR3 protein: CASSYSSGGYTF. Written as DNA, the CDR3 is TGTGCCAGCAGTTACTCTTCGGGAGGCTACACCTTC.

This chain joins TRBV20-1 and TRBJ2-1; D gene ambiguous. CDR1 DFQATT and CDR2 SNEGSKA come from the germline V gene (reference sequence). Trimming removed 6 bases from V and 7 bases from J, with 10 bases in between. This CDR3 is 11 amino acids long. The CDR3 coding sequence is TGCAGTGCCCTACCCGATAATGAGCAGTTCTTC. Its protein product is CSALPDNEQFF.

A single count supports this clone. The chain joins TRBV28 to TRBJ1-2, with 10 bases that match TRBD1. With V trimmed by 3 bases and J by 7 bases, 2 bases remained unmatched. CDR1 and CDR2 from the germline V gene are MDHEN and SYDVKM. CDR3 length equals 13 residues. The CDR3 region is CASSLGQGIGYTF. CDR3 DNA sequence: TGTGCCAGCAGTTTGGGACAGGGGATTGGCTACACCTTC.

CDR3 loop: CASSLSLGANYGYTF. DNA for the CDR3: TGTGCCAGCTCGCTCAGCCTGGGCGCTAACTATGGCTACACCTTC. V gene TRBV6-5 combines with J gene TRBJ1-2, with D unclear. Trimming pared 8 bases from V and 0 bases from J, leaving 16 bases between. The CDR3 is 15 amino acids. Germline V gene lookup returns CDR1 MNHEY and CDR2 SVGAGI.

The rearrangement uses TRBV28 and TRBJ2-1; possible D gene TRBD2, 6 bases. V dropped 8 bases and J dropped 0 bases, with 20 bases sitting between them. CDR3 length equals 17 residues. CDR1 is MDHEN, CDR2 SYDVKM, per germline. This CDR3 reads CASLALVQSRSYNEQFF. CDR3 DNA: TGTGCCAGCCTAGCGTTAGTCCAGTCCCGCTCCTACAATGAGCAGTTCTTC.

The sample holds many counts of this clone. The rearrangement links TRBV29-1 to TRBJ1-2; TRBD1 is a possible D gene (6 bases). Germline CDR1 and CDR2: SQVTM and ANQGSEA. CDR3 length: 11 residues. V was trimmed by 7 bases and J by 5 bases, leaving 11 bases between them. CDR3 sequence: CSAQGQYGYTF. The CDR3 nucleotides read TGCAGCGCCCAGGGGCAATATGGCTACACCTTC.

V usage is TRBV15 and J usage is TRBJ2-7; TRBD2 aligns across 7 bases. Germline V gene sequence: CDR1 LNHNV, CDR2 YYDKDF (reference sequence). The CDR3 runs to 14 residues. With 0 bases clipped from V and 3 bases from J, the junction kept 2 bases outside the gene matches. CDR3 in amino acids: CATSREGGSYEQYF. In nucleotides, the CDR3 is TGTGCCACCAGCAGAGAGGGCGGGAGCTACGAGCAGTACTTC.

This rearrangement joins TRBV7-3 to TRBJ1-1, with TRBD1 identical over 7 bases. CDR3 length: 14 amino acids. Germline CDR1 and CDR2: SGHTA and FQGTGA. V dropped 5 bases and J dropped 7; count of bases not matched to a gene: 10. This CDR3 is CASSLSRDSFEAFF. The CDR3 coding sequence is TGTGCCAGCAGCCTGTCCCGGGACAGTTTTGAAGCTTTCTTT.

CDR3 residues: CASSPQLDTEAFF. The CDR3 DNA sequence: TGTGCCAGCAGTCCTCAACTTGACACTGAAGCTTTCTTT. The rearrangement uses TRBV28 and TRBJ1-1; D is unresolved. This CDR3 contains 13 residues. Germline V gene lookup returns CDR1 MDHEN and CDR2 SYDVKM. V was shortened by 5 bases and J by 3 bases, with 10 bases between the two germline ends.

The rearrangement links TRBV11-2 to TRBJ2-3; D ambiguous. V was cut by 7 bases and J by 4 bases, with 15 bases left in between. The V gene's germline CDR1 is SGHAT and CDR2 FQNNGV. The CDR3 totals 14 residues. Here the CDR3 reads CASTLRSRPDTQYF. The CDR3 region has the DNA TGTGCCAGCACCCTGAGGTCACGGCCAGATACGCAGTATTTT.

In this sample, this clone turned up a few times. The rearrangement uses TRBV7-9 and TRBJ1-4; D is ambiguous. CDR1 SEHNR and CDR2 FQNEAQ come from the germline V gene (reference sequence). Trimming cost V 1 base and J 8 bases, with 8 bases left between them. The CDR3 loop spans 13 amino acids. CDR3 sequence (DNA): TGTGCCAGCAGCTTAGGAACCGGGGAAAAACTGTTTTTT. Amino acid sequence: CASSLGTGEKLFF.

The DNA of the CDR3 is TGTGCCAGCAGTTTGGGGCAGGGAGGGAACACCATATATTTT. Translation: CASSLGQGGNTIYF. The V call is TRBV28, the J call TRBJ1-3, with D possibly matching TRBD1 (5 bases). Germline V gene data show CDR1 as MDHEN and CDR2 as SYDVKM. Trimming took off 3 bases at V and 7 bases at J, with 13 bases between the two ends. The CDR3 runs to 14 residues.

The J gene is TRBJ2-7, the V gene TRBV28, with a weak D call TRBD1 (5 bases). Germline CDR1 is MDHEN and CDR2 is SYDVKM. V lost 0 bases to trimming and J lost 6 bases, with 18 bases between them. The CDR3 contains 16 residues. CDR3 DNA sequence: TGTGCCAGCAGTTTATGGTCTGGGCAGGGAAAAGGCGAGCAGTACTTC. The encoded protein is CASSLWSGQGKGEQYF.

The chain joins TRBV6-5 to TRBJ2-7; D is perhaps TRBD1 (6 bases). Trimming shortened V by 8 bases and J by 4 bases, and 21 bases separated the two germline ends. CDR3 length equals 15 residues. Germline-derived CDR1 and CDR2 are MNHEY and SVGAGI. CDR3: CASRTGARGNYEQYF. CDR3 coding DNA: TGTGCCAGCCGAACCGGAGCCAGGGGTAATTACGAGCAGTACTTC.

This chain joins TRBV29-1 and TRBJ2-1; D perhaps matches TRBD2 (6 bases). Germline CDR1 is SQVTM and CDR2 is ANQGSEA. The CDR3 loop spans 16 amino acids. Trimming removed 7 bases at V and 6 bases at J, with 25 bases between. CDR3 region: CSAPPSVGGVGNEQFF. The CDR3 region has the DNA TGCAGCGCTCCCCCATCAGTCGGAGGGGTCGGCAATGAGCAGTTCTTC.

The rearrangement joins TRBV30 to TRBJ2-1; 9 bases are shared with TRBD2. The CDR3 has 15 residues. The germline V gene has CDR1 GTSNPN and CDR2 SVGIG (reference sequence). V trimming: 5 bases; J trimming: 4 bases; junction bases outside the gene matches: 9. This CDR3 reads CAWVPGGRVYNEQFF. The DNA for the CDR3 is TGTGCCTGGGTCCCGGGCGGGAGGGTGTACAATGAGCAGTTCTTC. Using reference TRBV30 and TRBJ2-1 for the parts outside the CDR3, the full variable domain is SQTIHQWPATLVQPVGSPLSLECTVEGTSNPNLYWYRQAAGRGLQLLFYSVGIGQISSEVPQNLSASRPQDRQFILSSKKLLLSDSGFYLCAWVPGGRVYNEQFFGPGTRLTVL.

The chain carries TRBV6-4 and TRBJ1-5; 9 bases are a match to TRBD1. The length of the CDR3 is 16 residues. Germline trimming cut 2 bases from V and 7 bases from J; bases unmatched to any gene: 9. Germline V gene data show CDR1 as MRHNA and CDR2 as SNTAGT. CDR3 DNA sequence: TGTGCCAGCAGTGACCTCGGGACAGGGTGGCAACAGCCCCAGCATTTT. Encoded protein: CASSDLGTGWQQPQHF.

The rearrangement uses TRBV6-5 and TRBJ2-7; no reliable D call. CDR3 length: 15 residues. Trimming took off 0 bases at V and 2 bases at J, with 11 bases between the two ends. Germline values: CDR1 MNHEY, CDR2 SVGAGI. In DNA, the CDR3 is TGTGCCAGCAGTTACTCATCCGGCGGCCCCTACGAGCAGTACTTC. It specifies CASSYSSGGPYEQYF.

The chain has TRBV11-2 and TRBJ1-1; D gene ambiguous. V lost 1 base, J lost 11 bases, and 14 bases lay in between. Germline CDR1 is SGHAT and CDR2 is FQNNGV. The CDR3 spans 13 residues. The CDR3 spells CASSLVPGMGAFF. CDR3 DNA: TGTGCCAGCAGCTTAGTCCCGGGAATGGGGGCTTTCTTT.